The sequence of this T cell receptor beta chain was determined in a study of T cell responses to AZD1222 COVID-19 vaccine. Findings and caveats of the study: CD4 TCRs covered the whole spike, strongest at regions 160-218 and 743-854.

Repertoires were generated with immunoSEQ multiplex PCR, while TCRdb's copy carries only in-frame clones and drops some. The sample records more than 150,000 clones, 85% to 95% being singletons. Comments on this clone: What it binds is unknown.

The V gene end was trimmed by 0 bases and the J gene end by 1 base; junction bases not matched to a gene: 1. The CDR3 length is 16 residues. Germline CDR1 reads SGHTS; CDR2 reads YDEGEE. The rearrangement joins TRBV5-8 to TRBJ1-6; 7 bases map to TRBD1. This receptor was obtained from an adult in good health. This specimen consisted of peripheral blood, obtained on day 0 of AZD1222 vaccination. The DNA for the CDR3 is TGTGCCAGCAGCTTGGCAGGGGGGTCCTATAATTCACCCCTCCACTTT. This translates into CASSLAGGSYNSPLHF.